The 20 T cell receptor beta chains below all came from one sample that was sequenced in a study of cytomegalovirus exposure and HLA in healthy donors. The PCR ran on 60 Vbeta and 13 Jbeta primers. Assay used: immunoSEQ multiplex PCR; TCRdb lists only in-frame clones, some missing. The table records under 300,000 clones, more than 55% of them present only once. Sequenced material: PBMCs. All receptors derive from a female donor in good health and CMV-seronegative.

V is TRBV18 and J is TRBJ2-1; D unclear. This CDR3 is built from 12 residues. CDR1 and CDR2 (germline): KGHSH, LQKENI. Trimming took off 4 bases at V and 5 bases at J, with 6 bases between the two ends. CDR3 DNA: TGTGCCAGCTCACTAGCTAACAATGAGCAGTTCTTC. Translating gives CASSLANNEQFF. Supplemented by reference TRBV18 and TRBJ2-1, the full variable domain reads NAGVMQNPRHLVRRRGQEARLRCSPMKGHSHVYWYRQLPEEGLKFMVYLQKENIIDESGMPKERFSAEFPKEGPSILRIQQVVRGDSAAYFCASSLANNEQFFGPGTRLTVL.

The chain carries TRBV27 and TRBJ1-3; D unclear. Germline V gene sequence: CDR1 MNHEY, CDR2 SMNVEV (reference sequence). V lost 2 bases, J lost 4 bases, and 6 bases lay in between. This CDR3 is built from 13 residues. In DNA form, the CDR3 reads TGTGCCAGCAGTTTAAACAGAGGAAACACCATATATTTT. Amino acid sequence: CASSLNRGNTIYF.

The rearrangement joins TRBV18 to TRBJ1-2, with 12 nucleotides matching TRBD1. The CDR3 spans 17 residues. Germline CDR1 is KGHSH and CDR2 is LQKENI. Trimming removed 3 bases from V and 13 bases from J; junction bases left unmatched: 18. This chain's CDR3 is CASSPLGTGGARAWSTF. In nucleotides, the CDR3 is TGTGCCAGCTCACCGCTTGGGACAGGGGGCGCGCGAGCCTGGTCCACCTTC.

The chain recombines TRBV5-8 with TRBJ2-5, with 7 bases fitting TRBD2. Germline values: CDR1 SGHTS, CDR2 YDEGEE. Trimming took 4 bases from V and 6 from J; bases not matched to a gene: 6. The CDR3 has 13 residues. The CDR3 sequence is CASSLGLLKTQYF. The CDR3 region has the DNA TGTGCCAGCAGCCTGGGACTATTAAAGACCCAGTACTTC.

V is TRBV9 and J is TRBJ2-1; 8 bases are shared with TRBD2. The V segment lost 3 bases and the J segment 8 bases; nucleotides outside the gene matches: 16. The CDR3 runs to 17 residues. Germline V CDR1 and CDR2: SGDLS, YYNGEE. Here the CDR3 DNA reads TGTGCCAGCAGCGGGTTGGGGGGTTCGAGCGGGAGCGATGAGCAGTTCTTC. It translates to CASSGLGGSSGSDEQFF.

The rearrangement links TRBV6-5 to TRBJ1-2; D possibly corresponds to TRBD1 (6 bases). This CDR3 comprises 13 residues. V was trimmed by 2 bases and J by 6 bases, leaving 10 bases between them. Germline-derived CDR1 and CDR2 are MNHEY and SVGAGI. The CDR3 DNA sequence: TGTGCCAGCAGTTACCTAGGACAGAATGGCTACACCTTC. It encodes CASSYLGQNGYTF.

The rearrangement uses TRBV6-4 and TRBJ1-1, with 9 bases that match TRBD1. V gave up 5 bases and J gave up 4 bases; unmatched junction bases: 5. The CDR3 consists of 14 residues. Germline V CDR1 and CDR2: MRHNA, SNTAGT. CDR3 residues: CASSTGGDGTEAFF. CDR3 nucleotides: TGTGCCAGCAGTACAGGGGGCGACGGCACTGAAGCTTTCTTT.

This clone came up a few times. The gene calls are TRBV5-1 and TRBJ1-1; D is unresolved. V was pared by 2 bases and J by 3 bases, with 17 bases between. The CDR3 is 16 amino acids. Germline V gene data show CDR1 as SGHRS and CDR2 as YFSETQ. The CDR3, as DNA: TGCGCCAGCAGCTTTGGACGTCGGGGTCTAGACACTGAAGCTTTCTTT. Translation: CASSFGRRGLDTEAFF. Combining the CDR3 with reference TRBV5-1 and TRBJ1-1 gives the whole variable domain KAGVTQTPRYLIKTRGQQVTLSCSPISGHRSVSWYQQTPGQGLQFLFEYFSETQRNKGNFPGRFSGRQFSNSRSEMNVSTLELGDSALYLCASSFGRRGLDTEAFFGQGTRLTVV.

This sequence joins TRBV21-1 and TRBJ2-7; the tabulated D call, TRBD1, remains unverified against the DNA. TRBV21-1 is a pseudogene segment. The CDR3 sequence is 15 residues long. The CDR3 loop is CASSSDRGDSYEQYF. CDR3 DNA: TGTGCCAGCAGCAGTGACAGGGGCGACTCCTACGAGCAGTACTTC.

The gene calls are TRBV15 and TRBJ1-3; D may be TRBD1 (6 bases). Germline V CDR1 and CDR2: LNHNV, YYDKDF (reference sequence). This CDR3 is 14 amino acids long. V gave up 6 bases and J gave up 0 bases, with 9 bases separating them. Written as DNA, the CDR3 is TGTGCCACCAGACAGGGCCTCTCTGGAAACACCATATATTTT. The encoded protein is CATRQGLSGNTIYF.

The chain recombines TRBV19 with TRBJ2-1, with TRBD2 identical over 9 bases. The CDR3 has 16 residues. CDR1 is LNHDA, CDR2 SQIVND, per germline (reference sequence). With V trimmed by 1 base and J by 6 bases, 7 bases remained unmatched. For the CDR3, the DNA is TGTGCCAGTAGTATAGGGGGAGCGGGAGGCTTCAATGAGCAGTTCTTC. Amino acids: CASSIGGAGGFNEQFF.

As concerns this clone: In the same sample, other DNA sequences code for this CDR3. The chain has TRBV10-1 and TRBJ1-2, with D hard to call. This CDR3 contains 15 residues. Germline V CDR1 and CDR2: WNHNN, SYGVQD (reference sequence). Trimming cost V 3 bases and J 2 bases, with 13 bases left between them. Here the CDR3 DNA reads TGCGCCAGCAGTGATTCCACCGAACTAAACTATGGCTACACCTTC. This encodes CASSDSTELNYGYTF.

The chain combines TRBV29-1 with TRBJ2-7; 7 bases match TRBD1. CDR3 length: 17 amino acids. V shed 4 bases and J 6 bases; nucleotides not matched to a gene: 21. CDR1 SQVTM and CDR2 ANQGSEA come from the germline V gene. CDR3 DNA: TGCAGCGTTGCTGGTTCTCTCTGGTCAGGGGGTAGTGGCGAGCAGTACTTC. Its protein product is CSVAGSLWSGGSGEQYF.

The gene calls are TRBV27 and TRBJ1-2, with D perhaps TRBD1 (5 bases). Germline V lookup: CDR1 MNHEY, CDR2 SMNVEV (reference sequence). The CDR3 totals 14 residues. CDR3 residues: CGSHPGREGHGYTF. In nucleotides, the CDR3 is TGTGGAAGCCACCCGGGACGGGAGGGGCATGGCTACACCTTC.

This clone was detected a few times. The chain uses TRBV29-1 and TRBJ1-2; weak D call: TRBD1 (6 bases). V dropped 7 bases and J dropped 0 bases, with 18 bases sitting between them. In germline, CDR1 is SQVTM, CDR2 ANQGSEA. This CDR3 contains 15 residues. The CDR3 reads CSARLRDNANYGYTF. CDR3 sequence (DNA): TGCAGCGCCCGACTCCGGGACAACGCTAACTATGGCTACACCTTC.

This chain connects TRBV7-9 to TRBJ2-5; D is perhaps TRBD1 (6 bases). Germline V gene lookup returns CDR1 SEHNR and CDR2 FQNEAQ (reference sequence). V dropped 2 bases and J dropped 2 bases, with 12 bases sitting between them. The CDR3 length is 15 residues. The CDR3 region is CASSLYPRGQETQYF. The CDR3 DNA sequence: TGTGCCAGCAGCTTATATCCCAGGGGACAAGAGACCCAGTACTTC.

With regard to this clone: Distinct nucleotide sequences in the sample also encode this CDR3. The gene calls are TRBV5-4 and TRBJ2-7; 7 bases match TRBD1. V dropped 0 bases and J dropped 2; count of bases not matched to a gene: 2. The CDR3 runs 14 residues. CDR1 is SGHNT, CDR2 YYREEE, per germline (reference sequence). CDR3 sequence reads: CASSLGQGAYEQYF. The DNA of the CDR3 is TGTGCCAGCAGCTTGGGACAGGGAGCCTACGAGCAGTACTTC.

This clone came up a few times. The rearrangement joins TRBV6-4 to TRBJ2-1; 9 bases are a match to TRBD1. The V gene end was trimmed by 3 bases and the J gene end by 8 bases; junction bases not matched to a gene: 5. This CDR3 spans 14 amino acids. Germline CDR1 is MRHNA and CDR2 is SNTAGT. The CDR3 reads CASSEGTGNDEQFF. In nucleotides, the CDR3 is TGTGCCAGCAGTGAGGGGACAGGGAACGATGAGCAGTTCTTC.

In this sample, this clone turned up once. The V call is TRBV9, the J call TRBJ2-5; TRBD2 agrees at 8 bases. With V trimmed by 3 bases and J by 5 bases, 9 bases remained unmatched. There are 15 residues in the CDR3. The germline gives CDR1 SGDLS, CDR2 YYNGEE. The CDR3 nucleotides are TGTGCCAGCAGCGCTGAGGGACTAGGTATTGAGACCCAGTACTTC. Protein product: CASSAEGLGIETQYF.

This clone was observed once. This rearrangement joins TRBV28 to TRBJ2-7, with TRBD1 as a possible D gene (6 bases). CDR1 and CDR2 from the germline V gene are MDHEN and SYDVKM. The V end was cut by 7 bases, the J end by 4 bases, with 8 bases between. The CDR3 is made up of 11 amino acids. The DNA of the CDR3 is TGTGCCAGCAAGAGGGGGTACGAGCAGTACTTC. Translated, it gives CASKRGYEQYF.